The 12 T cell receptor beta chains below were found in one sample sequenced in a study of cytomegalovirus exposure and HLA in healthy donors (dated by TCRdb to the late 2010s). Library prep was done by the immunoSEQ multiplex PCR assay. For the multiplex PCR, a mixture combining 60 forward primers for TCR Vbeta segments and 13 reverse primers for TCR Jbeta segments was used. Drawn from immuneACCESS, this table holds only the in-frame rearrangements with V and J called that TCRdb kept. Clones are partly lost; checked studies trace under half to an unresolved V gene and leave the rest unexplained. This sample lists around 200,000 clones; about 80% were detected once. The leading ten clones occupy approximately 10% of the sample. The sample was PBMCs. All receptors derive from a woman aged 45-65 years in good health and CMV-seropositive.

The V and J genes are TRBV7-9 and TRBJ1-1; TRBD1 is a possible D gene (5 bases). CDR1 SEHNR and CDR2 FQNEAQ come from the germline V gene (reference sequence). V dropped 5 bases and J dropped 4 bases, with 17 bases sitting between them. The CDR3 is 15 residues long. The CDR3 nucleotides read TGTGCCAGCAGCCTCGACTGGCAGGGTGGCACTGAAGCTTTCTTT. It is translated as CASSLDWQGGTEAFF.

This chain connects TRBV19 to TRBJ1-2; TRBD1 matches at 9 bases. The CDR3 is made up of 15 amino acids. Germline-derived CDR1 and CDR2 are LNHDA and SQIVND (reference sequence). With V trimmed by 6 bases and J by 2 bases, 7 bases remained unmatched. Written as DNA, the CDR3 is TGTGCCAGTAGCAGGTCCGGGACAGGGAACTATGGCTACACCTTC. It codes for CASSRSGTGNYGYTF.

This chain links TRBV6-5 with TRBJ1-6, with 11 bases fitting TRBD1. V shed 4 bases and J 8 bases; nucleotides not matched to a gene: 7. The CDR3 totals 16 residues. The germline CDR1 and CDR2 sequences are MNHEY and SVGAGI. The CDR3 DNA reads TGTGCCAGCAGTTCCGCGGACAGGGGGCGCGATTCACCCCTCCACTTT. It translates to CASSSADRGRDSPLHF.

This clone was seen only once. The chain is built from TRBV5-4 and TRBJ2-1; 10 bases are a match to TRBD1. The J segment lost 4 bases and the V segment lost 0 bases, leaving 4 bases of the junction unmatched. Germline lookup yields CDR1 SGHNT and CDR2 YYREEE (reference sequence). The CDR3 extends over 16 amino acids. The CDR3 here is CASSLDWDRGYNEQFF. The CDR3 nucleotides read TGTGCCAGCAGCTTGGATTGGGACAGGGGATACAATGAGCAGTTCTTC.

The chain recombines TRBV19 with TRBJ1-2; 7 positions agree with TRBD1. The CDR3 loop spans 14 amino acids. Germline V gene data show CDR1 as LNHDA and CDR2 as SQIVND (reference sequence). Trimming at V came to 6 bases and at J to 0 bases, leaving 4 bases not matched to a gene. CDR3 amino acids: CASSWTGTNYGYTF. CDR3 coding DNA: TGTGCCAGTAGCTGGACAGGTACTAACTATGGCTACACCTTC.

The rearrangement links TRBV10-1 to TRBJ2-2; 10 bases are a match to TRBD1. The CDR3 spans 14 residues. With 9 bases clipped from V and 5 bases from J, the junction kept 6 bases outside the gene matches. Germline-derived CDR1 and CDR2 are WNHNN and SYGVQD (reference sequence). The CDR3 reads CASQPGQGTGELFF. DNA for the CDR3: TGCGCCAGTCAACCGGGACAGGGGACCGGGGAGCTGTTTTTT.

The chain couples TRBV5-1 to TRBJ1-3, with 8 positions matching TRBD1. CDR3 length equals 15 residues. Germline assignment: CDR1 SGHRS and CDR2 YFSETQ. With V trimmed by 4 bases and J by 2 bases, 5 bases remained unmatched. The CDR3 DNA sequence: TGCGCCAGCAGCCCATGGACAGGGACTGGAAACACCATATATTTT. Protein sequence: CASSPWTGTGNTIYF.

The rearrangement uses TRBV30 and TRBJ1-4; 7 nucleotides line up with TRBD1. There are 13 residues in the CDR3. Germline CDR1 GTSNPN, CDR2 SVGIG (reference sequence). Losses at the gene ends were 2 bases for V and 17 bases for J; bases not matched to a gene: 14. The CDR3, as DNA: TGTGCCTGGAGTAAAGATCACCGGGACAGACATTTTTTT. Protein sequence: CAWSKDHRDRHFF.

The rearrangement links TRBV11-2 to TRBJ1-1; D gene ambiguous. The CDR3 has 12 amino acids. Trimming stripped 4 bases from V and 3 bases from J, with 6 bases between. Germline CDR1 is SGHAT and CDR2 is FQNNGV. The CDR3 region has the DNA TGTGCCAGCAGCTACGGGGACACTGAAGCTTTCTTT. Translating it yields CASSYGDTEAFF. The full variable domain, with the rest looked up from reference TRBV11-2 and TRBJ1-1, is EAGVAQSPRYKIIEKRQSVAFWCNPISGHATLYWYQQILGQGPKLLIQFQNNGVVDDSQLPKDRFSAERLKGVDSTLKIQPAKLEDSAVYLCASSYGDTEAFFGQGTRLTVV.

As concerns this clone: One end of the junction is discordant with germline, which a read error may explain. The V call is TRBV5-1, the J call TRBJ1-4, with a weak D call TRBD1 (5 bases). Germline assignment: CDR1 SGHRS and CDR2 YFSETQ. CDR3 length: 16 amino acids. The DNA of the CDR3 is TGCGCCGGCAGCTTGGGTCCTCGGGGGACTAATGAAAAACTGTTTTTT. Its translation: CAGSLGPRGTNEKLFF.

The chain employs TRBV9 and TRBJ2-1, with 7 bases that match TRBD1. This CDR3 contains 17 residues. V gave up 3 bases and J gave up 0 bases; unmatched junction bases: 9. Germline V gene lookup returns CDR1 SGDLS and CDR2 YYNGEE. This CDR3 is CASSDPGGQSSYNEQFF. The CDR3 DNA sequence: TGTGCCAGCAGCGACCCAGGGGGACAGAGCTCCTACAATGAGCAGTTCTTC.

The table lists this clone with a few counts. CDR3 bases: TGTGCCAGCAGCTGGGGACATTCTCGCTATGGCTACACCTTC. It encodes CASSWGHSRYGYTF. V and J are TRBV12-1 and TRBJ1-2; the DNA was not compared with TRBD1, the D call given in the table. TRBV12-1 corresponds to a pseudogene. The CDR3 has 14 residues.